A selection of T cell receptor beta chains follows, all from one sample in a study of blood T cell repertoires in COVID-19. Produced via immunoSEQ multiplex PCR; TCRdb's table is partial and in-frame only. Counted here are tens of thousands of clones, approximately 92% occurring once; the ten biggest clones make up 10% to 15%. The sequenced sample consisted of peripheral blood. All receptors come from a human donor with active COVID-19. The donor label of this sample is uncertain. The CDR3 runs from the conserved cysteine through the conserved F or W. The D gene is left open where the match is weak. Expanded clones get a size class; other rows say once, few or many, or leave the size out.

TRBV7-2	-	TRBJ1-2	-	TGTGCCAGCAGCTCTACAACAGGGTATGGCTATGGCTACACCTTC	CASSSTTGYGYGYTF
TRBV18	-	TRBJ1-1	-	TGTGCCAGCTCACCAGGTCAGGACACTGAAGCTTTCTTT	CASSPGQDTEAFF
TRBV6-6	-	TRBJ2-1	TRBD2	TGTGCCAGCAGTCCTTCAGGAGTAGCGGGAGCTGGCAATGAGCAGTTCTTC	CASSPSGVAGAGNEQFF
TRBV2	-	TRBJ2-7	-	TGTGCCAGCAGTGGACAGGTATTGTACTTC	CASSGQVLYF
TRBV19	-	TRBJ2-5	TRBD1	TGTGCCAGTAGTATGGGACAGGGAGGAGAGACCCAGTACTTC	CASSMGQGGETQYF
TRBV19	-	TRBJ1-1	-	TGTGCCAGTAGTACGGGACACTTAAACACTGAAGCTTTCTTT	CASSTGHLNTEAFF
TRBV9	-	TRBJ1-1	TRBD1	TGTGCCAGCAGCGTGGGACAGTTGAACACTGAAGCTTTCTTT	CASSVGQLNTEAFF
TRBV10-1	-	TRBJ1-1	TRBD1	TGCGCCAGCAGAGCCCAGACAGGGAAGAACACTGAAGCTTTCTTT	CASRAQTGKNTEAFF
TRBV7-9	-	TRBJ2-7	TRBD2	TGTGCCAGCAGCTTAGGGTCCGGGCTAGCGGGAGGCGAGCAGTACTTC	CASSLGSGLAGGEQYF
TRBV7-2	-	TRBJ1-4	TRBD1	TGTGCCAGCAGCCGGGACAGGGAAAAACTGTTTTTT	CASSRDREKLFF
TRBV9	-	TRBJ2-1	-	TGTGCCAGCAAGGGCGCCGGGAGAAATGAGCAGTTCTTC	CASKGAGRNEQFF
TRBV28	-	TRBJ2-2	TRBD1	TGTGCCAGCAGTTTAGGGGACAGGGAGACCGGGGAGCTGTTTTTT	CASSLGDRETGELFF
TRBV7-2	-	TRBJ2-1	-	TGTGCCAGCAGCTTAGACCGGGGTTCCTACAATGAGCAGTTCTTC	CASSLDRGSYNEQFF
TRBV24-1	-	TRBJ1-5	TRBD1	TGTGCCACCAGTGCCGACCAAGGGGGCGGCAATCAGCCCCAGCATTTT	CATSADQGGGNQPQHF
TRBV20-1	-	TRBJ2-5	TRBD2	TGCAGTGCCGGGACTAGTAAGACCCAGTACTTC	CSAGTSKTQYF
TRBV5-4	-	TRBJ1-4	TRBD1	TGTGCCAGCAGCTTACCAGGGGGTAGAGAAAAACTGTTTTTT	CASSLPGGREKLFF
TRBV28	-	TRBJ1-2	-	TGTGCCCTCTATGGGGCGGCTTATGGCTACACCTTC	CALYGAAYGYTF
TRBV2	once	TRBJ1-5	TRBD1	TGTGCCAGCAACTCGGACAGGGAGGATCAGCCCCAGCATTTT	CASNSDREDQPQHF
TRBV21-1	once	TRBJ1-5	-	TGTGCCAGCAGCAAAGGGGGAGAAGATAGCAATCAGCCCCAGCATTTT	CASSKGGEDSNQPQHF
TRBV18	once	TRBJ2-2	-	TGTGCCAGCTCACCACGAGGTAACACCGGGGAGCTGTTTTTT	CASSPRGNTGELFF
TRBV10-3	-	TRBJ2-1	TRBD1	TGTGCCATCAGAGGTGACAGGGCTGAGGGTGAGCAGTTCTTC	CAIRGDRAEGEQFF
TRBV6-5	-	TRBJ2-7	TRBD2	TGTGCCAGCAGTTATAGCGGGGGGATCTACGAGCAGTACTTC	CASSYSGGIYEQYF
TRBV28	-	TRBJ2-7	TRBD2	TGTGCCAGCAGTCCCGGGCTAGCGGAACCCGGTGGCGCCTACGAGCAGTACTTC	CASSPGLAEPGGAYEQYF
TRBV9	few	TRBJ1-3	-	TGTGCCAGCAGTACTGATTCGATCTCTGGAAACACCATATATTTT	CASSTDSISGNTIYF
TRBV2	-	TRBJ1-5	TRBD1	TGTGCCAGCAGTGACGTCGGGACAGGGGATCAGCCCCAGCATTTT	CASSDVGTGDQPQHF
TRBV19	-	TRBJ2-1	-	TGTGCCAGTAGTATAGGGAGCTCCTACAATGAGCAGTTCTTC	CASSIGSSYNEQFF
TRBV11-3	-	TRBJ2-7	-	TGTGCCAGCAGCTTAGACGGCGGAACCTACGAGCAGTACTTC	CASSLDGGTYEQYF
TRBV3-1/TRBV3-2	-	TRBJ1-2	-	TGTGCCAGCAGCCAAAACAGTGATTTGGGCTACACCTTC	CASSQNSDLGYTF
TRBV12-3/TRBV12-4	-	TRBJ1-2	-	TGTGCCAGCAGCCCGGACAGATACTATGGCTACACCTTC	CASSPDRYYGYTF
TRBV28	once	TRBJ2-5	TRBD2	TGTGCCAGCAGCCCCCTCCCCCTAGCGGGAGAAGAGACCCAGTACTTC	CASSPLPLAGEETQYF
TRBV29-1	-	TRBJ2-5	-	TGCAGCGTTGATGTGTCGAGCGGGGAGACCCAGTACTTC	CSVDVSSGETQYF
TRBV5-4	-	TRBJ2-7	-	TGTGCCAGCAGCTTGGCCGACGGGGGCTACGAGCAGTACTTC	CASSLADGGYEQYF
TRBV12-3/TRBV12-4	-	TRBJ1-4	-	TGTGCCAGCAGTTTAGTCGGGCCAGGGGTATTGTTTTTT	CASSLVGPGVLFF
TRBV19	-	TRBJ2-1	TRBD2	TGTGCCAGTAGTACGGGACTAGCGGGAGGTAAAGAGCAGTTCTTC	CASSTGLAGGKEQFF
TRBV11-2	-	TRBJ1-3	TRBD1	TGTGCCAGCAGCCCCTCAGGACAGGGTTTTGGAAACACCATATATTTT	CASSPSGQGFGNTIYF
TRBV28	-	TRBJ2-1	TRBD1	TGTGCCAGCAGTACTGGACAGGGGTACAATGAGCAGTTCTTC	CASSTGQGYNEQFF
TRBV5-6	-	TRBJ2-5	-	TGTGCCAGCAGCTTAAGCGAGACCCAGTACTTC	CASSLSETQYF
TRBV6-2/TRBV6-3	-	TRBJ1-5	-	TGTGCCAGCAGCCTCCTGTATCAGCCCCAGCATTTT	CASSLLYQPQHF
TRBV6-2/TRBV6-3	-	TRBJ2-7	TRBD2	TGTGCCAGCAGTTATCTAGCGGGAATCCACGAGCAGTACTTC	CASSYLAGIHEQYF
TRBV2	-	TRBJ2-3	TRBD2	TGTGCCAGCAGGCTAGCGGGAGATTACGACCCCGGAGATACGCAGTATTTT	CASRLAGDYDPGDTQYF
TRBV7-2	-	TRBJ2-7	TRBD2	TGTGCCAGCAGCAAACTAGCGGGAGGATCCTACGAGCAGTACTTC	CASSKLAGGSYEQYF
TRBV19	once	TRBJ1-1	TRBD1	TGTGCCAGTAGTACGGACAGGGGGAGGACTGAAGCTTTCTTT	CASSTDRGRTEAFF
TRBV6-1	many	TRBJ2-1	TRBD2	TGTGCCAGCAGTGAGTCGCCTAGCGGGAGGGCCGAAGAGCAGTTCTTC	CASSESPSGRAEEQFF
TRBV6-5	once	TRBJ1-6	-	TGTGCCAGCAGTAGCCGGGACACAGAAGATTCACCCCTCCACTTT	CASSSRDTEDSPLHF
TRBV28	-	TRBJ2-7	-	TGTGCCAGCAGTTCCAGGTTCTACGAGCAGTACTTC	CASSSRFYEQYF
TRBV7-2	-	TRBJ1-5	-	TGTGCCAGCAGCTTAATACAGGGCCCCAATCAGCCCCAGCATTTT	CASSLIQGPNQPQHF
TRBV28	few	TRBJ1-6	-	TGTGCCAGCAGTTTTCCAGGGCATAATTCACCCCTCCACTTT	CASSFPGHNSPLHF
TRBV27	-	TRBJ1-2	-	TGTGCCAGCGGGGGGACGGGAGCTAACTATGGCTACACCTTC	CASGGTGANYGYTF
TRBV28	-	TRBJ1-1	TRBD1	TGTGCCAGTAGACAGGGGAGAAGCACTTTCTTT	CASRQGRSTFF
TRBV28	-	TRBJ2-4	-	TGTGCCAGCACTTCTCGGAGGACCCAATCGTACTTC	CASTSRRTQSYF